This T cell receptor (beta chain) was recovered during a study of cytomegalovirus exposure and HLA in healthy donors. Study observations and caveats: Several V segments, TRBV6-2 and TRBV6-3 among them, could not be told apart and were dropped.

With regard to this clone: The antigen remains undetermined.

With 6 bases removed from V and 0 bases from J, the gap between germline ends came to 9 bases. Per the germline V gene, CDR1 is MNHEY and CDR2 is SVGAGI. The CDR3 runs 13 residues. The PCR contained 60 Vbeta and 13 Jbeta primers. Using immunoSEQ multiplex PCR, the repertoire was profiled, and TCRdb retains in-frame clones only, with some absent. The sample holds 150,000 to 200,000 clones. This TCR came from a woman under 30 in good health and CMV-seropositive. This chain links TRBV6-5 with TRBJ2-7; no clear D. What was sequenced was PBMCs. CDR3 amino acids: CASSPISSYEQYF. The CDR3 DNA follows: TGTGCCAGCAGCCCGATCAGCTCCTACGAGCAGTACTTC.